The clone carrying this TCR beta chain was seen once. What it binds is unknown. Germline CDR1 MNHNY, CDR2 SVGAGI (reference sequence). The CDR3 is 14 amino acids. Trimming pared 6 bases from V and 7 bases from J, leaving 19 bases between. A history of autoimmune disease or systemic immunosuppression excluded patients. These data come from a study of OX40 agonist ivuxolimab in advanced cancers. Study background: Patients got intravenous ivuxolimab at 0.01 to 10 mg/kg every 2 weeks.

Clones were sequenced by immunoSEQ multiplex PCR, and TCRdb holds only the in-frame ones, with some missing. Of some 59,000 clones in the sample, about 79% were seen once. Overall study results and limits: The work left the antigen specificity of expanded peripheral T cells undetermined. CD4+ and CD8+ blood T cells expanded clonally by week 6 at 0.1 to 3.0 mg/kg.

This sequence joins TRBV6-6 and TRBJ2-7; D remains unclear. This clonotype was obtained from an adult with an advanced solid tumor such as melanoma, head and neck, liver or kidney cancer. Sequencing used CD4+ or CD8+ T cells sorted from blood, obtained in a trial of the OX40 agonist ivuxolimab. The CDR3 coding sequence is TGTGCCAGCAGCCCTATAGCCCCCAACGGTGAGCAGTACTTC. Translation gives CASSPIAPNGEQYF.